Listed here is a single T cell receptor (beta chain). Its antigen is not identified. CDR1 SGHTA and CDR2 FQGNSA come from the germline V gene. V was cut by 5 bases and J by 2 bases, with 9 bases left in between. CDR3 length equals 14 residues. ViraFEST expansion of antigen-specific CD4+ T cells with viral peptide pools preceded sequencing. Cells that had been cultured for 10 days were the source of isolated CD4+ T cells. Confirmation by PCR established that the person had SARS-CoV-2 infection between March and December 2020. Libraries were prepared by immunoSEQ multiplex PCR; TCRdb keeps only in-frame clonotypes and omits some of them. The sample has 55,000 to 90,000 clones, around 70% seen once. These data belong to a study of vaccination effects on CD4 cells after COVID-19.

Sequenced material: CD4+ T cells from PBMCs cultured with HIV peptides, taken before COVID-19 vaccination. Subset specified: HIV-1 Nef peptide pool negative control/reference culture. The chain joins TRBV7-2 to TRBJ2-2; D is uncertain. The source of this sequence is a human donor who had a prior SARS-CoV-2 infection. The CDR3 loop reads CASSPRVNTGELFF. In DNA form, the CDR3 reads TGTGCCAGCAGCCCCCGGGTAAACACCGGGGAGCTGTTTTTT. Together with reference TRBV7-2 and TRBJ2-2, the CDR3 gives the full variable domain: GAGVSQSPSNKVTEKGKDVELRCDPISGHTALYWYRQSLGQGLEFLIYFQGNSAPDKSGLPSDRFSAERTGGSVSTLTIQRTQQEDSAVYLCASSPRVNTGELFFGEGSRLTVL.